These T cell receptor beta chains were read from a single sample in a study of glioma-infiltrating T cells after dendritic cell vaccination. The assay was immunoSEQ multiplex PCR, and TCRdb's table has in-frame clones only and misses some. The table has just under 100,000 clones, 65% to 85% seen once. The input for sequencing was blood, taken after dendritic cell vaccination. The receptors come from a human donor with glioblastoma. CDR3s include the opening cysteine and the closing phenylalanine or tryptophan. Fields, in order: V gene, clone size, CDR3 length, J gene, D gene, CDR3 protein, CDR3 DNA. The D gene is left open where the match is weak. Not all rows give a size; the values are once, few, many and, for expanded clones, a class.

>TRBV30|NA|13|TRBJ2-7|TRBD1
CAWSVGQGYEQYF
TGTGCCTGGAGTGTGGGACAGGGCTACGAGCAGTACTTC
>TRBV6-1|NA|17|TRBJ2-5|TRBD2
CASSEWGGGSISETQYF
TGTGCCAGCAGTGAATGGGGGGGAGGCAGCATTTCAGAGACCCAGTACTTC
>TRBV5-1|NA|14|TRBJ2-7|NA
CASSLGTGSIEQYF
TGCGCCAGCAGCTTGGGCACAGGGTCTATTGAGCAGTACTTC
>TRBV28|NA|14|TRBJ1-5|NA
CASSLVQPNQPQHF
TGTGCCAGCAGTTTGGTACAGCCCAATCAGCCCCAGCATTTT
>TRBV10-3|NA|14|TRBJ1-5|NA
CAISDWGEGQPQHF
TGTGCCATCAGTGACTGGGGGGAGGGTCAGCCCCAGCATTTT
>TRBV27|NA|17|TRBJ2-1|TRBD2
CASSTPLEAGDYNEQFF
TGTGCCAGCAGTACCCCGTTGGAAGCGGGGGACTACAATGAGCAGTTCTTC
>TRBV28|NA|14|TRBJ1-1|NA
CASSDYRVGTEAFF
TGTGCCAGCAGTGACTACAGGGTGGGCACTGAAGCTTTCTTT
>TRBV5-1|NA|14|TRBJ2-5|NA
CASSSDTFQETQYF
TGCGCCAGCAGCTCGGACACCTTCCAAGAGACCCAGTACTTC
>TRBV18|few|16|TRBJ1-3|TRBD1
CASSPPGQGTGNTIYF
TGTGCCAGCTCACCCCCGGGACAGGGGACTGGAAACACCATATATTTT
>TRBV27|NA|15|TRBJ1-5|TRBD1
CASRQGQGTNQPQHF
TGTGCCAGCAGGCAGGGACAGGGGACCAATCAGCCCCAGCATTTT
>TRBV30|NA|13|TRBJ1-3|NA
CAWSVAGGNTIYF
TGTGCCTGGAGTGTGGCGGGGGGAAACACCATATATTTT
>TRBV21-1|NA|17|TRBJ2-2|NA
CASSKELGGKNTGELFF
TGTGCCAGCAGCAAAGAATTGGGGGGGAAGAACACCGGGGAGCTGTTTTTT
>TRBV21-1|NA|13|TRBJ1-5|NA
CASSRGSSQPQHF
TGTGCCAGCAGCAGAGGTTCGTCTCAGCCCCAGCATTTT
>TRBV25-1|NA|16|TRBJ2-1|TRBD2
CASSDPRGGDDNEQFF
TGTGCCAGCAGTGATCCACGGGGGGGGGACGACAATGAGCAGTTCTTC
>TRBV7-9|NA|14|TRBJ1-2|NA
CASSLTQGTYGYTF
TGTGCCAGCAGCTTAACGCAGGGTACTTATGGCTACACCTTC
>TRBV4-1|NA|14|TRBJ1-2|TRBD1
CASSPQSTGYGYTF
TGCGCCAGCAGCCCACAATCGACAGGGTATGGCTACACCTTC
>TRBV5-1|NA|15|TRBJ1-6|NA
CASSLDQGRGSPLHF
TGCGCCAGCAGCTTGGACCAGGGGCGCGGGTCACCCCTCCACTTT
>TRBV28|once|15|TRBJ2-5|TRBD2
CASSKTSGRRETQYF
TGTGCCAGCAGCAAGACTAGCGGGAGGAGGGAGACCCAGTACTTC
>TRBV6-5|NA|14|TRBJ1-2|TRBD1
CASSDGQEHYGYTF
TGTGCCAGCAGTGACGGACAGGAACACTATGGCTACACCTTC
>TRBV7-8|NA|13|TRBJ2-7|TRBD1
CASSADRAYEQYF
TGTGCCAGCAGCGCGGACAGGGCCTACGAGCAGTACTTC
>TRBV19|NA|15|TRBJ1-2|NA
CASKKYGTQNYGYTF
TGTGCCAGTAAAAAGTATGGGACACAGAACTATGGCTACACCTTC
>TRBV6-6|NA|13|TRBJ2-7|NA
CASGRGGGYEQYF
TGTGCCAGCGGGAGGGGGGGCGGGTACGAGCAGTACTTC
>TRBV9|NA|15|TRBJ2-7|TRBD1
CASSVGQGNTYEQYF
TGTGCCAGCAGCGTCGGACAGGGTAATACCTACGAGCAGTACTTC
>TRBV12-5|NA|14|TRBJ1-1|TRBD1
CASRDRSMSTEAFF
TGTGCTAGCCGGGACAGGAGCATGAGTACTGAAGCTTTCTTT
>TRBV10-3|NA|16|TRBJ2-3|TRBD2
CAISDRLAGVTDTQYF
TGTGCCATCAGCGACAGACTAGCGGGGGTGACAGATACGCAGTATTTT
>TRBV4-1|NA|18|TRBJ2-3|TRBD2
CASSQSGGGYPGRDTQYF
TGCGCCAGCAGCCAGAGCGGAGGTGGCTACCCCGGGAGGGATACGCAGTATTTT
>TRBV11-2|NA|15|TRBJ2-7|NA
CASSLEGGAYYEQYF
TGTGCCAGCAGCTTAGAAGGCGGGGCGTACTACGAGCAGTACTTC
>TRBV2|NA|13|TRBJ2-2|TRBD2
CASRWTSTGELFF
TGTGCCAGCAGATGGACTAGCACCGGGGAGCTGTTTTTT
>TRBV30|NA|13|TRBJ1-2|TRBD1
CAWEGQGLYGYTF
TGTGCCTGGGAAGGACAGGGGCTCTATGGCTACACCTTC
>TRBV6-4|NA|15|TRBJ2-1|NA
CASSDDPGNYNEQFF
TGTGCCAGCAGTGACGATCCGGGAAACTACAATGAGCAGTTCTTC
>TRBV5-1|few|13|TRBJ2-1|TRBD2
CASSGLVSVEQFF
TGCGCCAGCAGTGGACTAGTAAGCGTTGAGCAGTTCTTC
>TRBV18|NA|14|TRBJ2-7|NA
CASSPASGAAEQYF
TGTGCCAGCTCACCAGCAAGTGGGGCGGCCGAGCAGTACTTC
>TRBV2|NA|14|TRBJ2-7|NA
CASKPQGLPYEQYF
TGTGCCAGCAAGCCACAGGGTTTACCCTACGAGCAGTACTTC
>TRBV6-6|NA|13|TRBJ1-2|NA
CASSYEGDYGYTF
TGTGCCAGCAGTTACGAAGGAGACTATGGCTACACCTTC
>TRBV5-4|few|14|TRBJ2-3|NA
CASSGDSITDTQYF
TGTGCCAGCAGCGGGGACTCTATCACAGATACGCAGTATTTT
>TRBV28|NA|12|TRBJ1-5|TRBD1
CAGAGGRQPQHF
TGTGCCGGAGCAGGGGGTAGGCAGCCCCAGCATTTT
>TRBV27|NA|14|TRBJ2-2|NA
CASRGGAYTGELFF
TGTGCCAGCAGAGGAGGGGCCTACACCGGGGAGCTGTTTTTT
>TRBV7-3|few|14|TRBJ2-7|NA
CASSLVPGKYEQYF
TGTGCCAGCAGCTTAGTCCCAGGGAAGTACGAGCAGTACTTC
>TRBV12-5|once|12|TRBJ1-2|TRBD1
CASGLIQGVYTF
TGTGCTAGTGGCCTAATACAGGGGGTCTACACCTTC
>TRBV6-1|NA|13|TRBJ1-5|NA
CASRWYGGQPQHF
TGTGCCAGCAGATGGTATGGGGGGCAGCCCCAGCATTTT